The sequence of this TCR beta chain was determined in a study of T cell repertoires in cytomegalovirus infection. Whole-study context: Newly reported HLA-C-restricted and thoroughly characterized HLA-B-restricted CMV epitopes were employed. The study's findings and limits: Summed frequency of public TCR beta families distinguished CMV carriers with the relevant HLA.

The CDR3 is made up of 14 amino acids. From germline, CDR1 is DFQATT and CDR2 SNEGSKA (reference sequence). Notes on this clonotype: Antigen specificity is unknown. One end of the junction does not line up with germline, which may come from a read error.

TCRdb itself ran the reads through MiXCR, one entry per CDR3 protein. The data hold 100,000 to 120,000 distinct CDR3 sequences, with under 35% observed a single time. The source material was CD8+ T cells from cultured PBMCs, sampled from culture after CMV antigen stimulation. The chain is built from TRBV20-1 and TRBJ2-7, with a weak D call TRBD2 (5 bases). This receptor was taken from a human donor in good health (CMV status not recorded). Some clones in this sample may be carry-over from other donors' samples. DNA for the CDR3: TGCAGTGCCACAAGTACTAGAGATTATTACGCGCAGTACTTC. Its protein product is CSATSTRDYYAQYF.